The clone carrying this T cell receptor (beta chain) turned up a few times. Its antigen is currently unknown. The data belong to a study of T cell repertoires in cytomegalovirus infection. Study in general: Newly reported HLA-C-restricted and thoroughly characterized HLA-B-restricted CMV epitopes were employed. It was the public TCR beta signatures that indicated both CMV infection and matching HLA type.

Findings and limits, study-wide: Identification of carriers of CMV plus the relevant HLA was achieved through cumulative public TCR beta family frequency.

Trimming cost V 6 bases and J 3 bases, with 11 bases left between them. The CDR3 sequence is 14 residues long. In germline, CDR1 is MDHEN, CDR2 SYDVKM. TCRdb redid the calling of the reads with MiXCR, one entry per CDR3 protein. The sample yields roughly 310,000 distinct CDR3 sequences, about 27% seen once. This sequence originates from a human donor in good health (CMV status not recorded). Some clones in this sample may be carry-over from other donors' samples. Source: cultured PBMCs, taken from culture after CMV antigen stimulation. The chain employs TRBV28 and TRBJ2-2; D gene unclear. The CDR3 reads CASSLTDYTGELFF. In DNA, the CDR3 is TGTGCCAGCAGCCTCACAGACTACACCGGGGAGCTGTTTTTT.